These 14 T cell receptor beta chains came from one sample sequenced in a study of cytomegalovirus exposure and HLA in healthy donors. PCR used 60 Vbeta primers and 13 Jbeta primers. Assay used: immunoSEQ multiplex PCR; TCRdb lists only in-frame clones, some missing. The data hold under 150,000 clones, with around four fifths observed a single time. The sequenced sample consisted of PBMCs. These receptors all stem from a woman between 35 and 50 years old in good health and CMV-seropositive.

In regard to this clone: The same CDR3 arises from other DNA sequences in this sample as well. The chain employs TRBV9 and TRBJ2-7; D is ambiguous. CDR3 length: 13 residues. Germline lookup yields CDR1 SGDLS and CDR2 YYNGEE. Trimming left V 0 bases short and J 2 bases short, with 6 bases between. CDR3 sequence (DNA): TGTGCCAGCAGCGTAGCTGGAGCCTACGAGCAGTACTTC. Translated, it gives CASSVAGAYEQYF.

The rearrangement uses TRBV9 and TRBJ2-2, with 9 bases fitting TRBD1. Losses at the gene ends were 0 bases for V and 0 bases for J; bases not matched to a gene: 6. Looked up from germline, CDR1 is SGDLS and CDR2 is YYNGEE. The CDR3 contains 18 residues. CDR3 amino acids: CASSVGGTGIANTGELFF. The CDR3 region has the DNA TGTGCCAGCAGCGTAGGAGGGACAGGGATCGCGAACACCGGGGAGCTGTTTTTT.

The V call is TRBV27, the J call TRBJ2-2; a possible D gene is TRBD1 (6 bases). The CDR3 totals 16 residues. V was clipped by 7 bases and J by 6 bases, with 21 bases between them. Germline-derived CDR1 and CDR2 are MNHEY and SMNVEV (reference sequence). In nucleotides, the CDR3 is TGTGCCAGCACACTATACGGGACAAGCTTTTCCGGGGAGCTGTTTTTT. It yields the protein CASTLYGTSFSGELFF.

In the case of this clone: Other DNA sequences in this specimen translate into the identical CDR3. The J gene is TRBJ2-4, the V gene TRBV4-2; 7 nucleotides match TRBD1. Germline V lookup: CDR1 LGHNA, CDR2 YNFKEQ. This CDR3 has 15 residues. J was trimmed by 6 bases and V by 1 base; bases with no gene match: 6. The CDR3 loop reads CASSQAGTEGNIQYF. The CDR3 nucleotides read TGTGCCAGCAGCCAAGCCGGGACAGAGGGAAACATTCAGTACTTC.

The V gene is TRBV5-6, the J gene TRBJ2-3; weak D call: TRBD2 (5 bases). Trimming removed 1 base from V and 4 bases from J, with 7 bases in between. The CDR3 runs 13 residues. Germline values: CDR1 SGHDT, CDR2 YYEEEE. The CDR3 nucleotides read TGTGCCAGCAGCTTGACCGGGGCAGATACGCAGTATTTT. Protein sequence: CASSLTGADTQYF.

V usage is TRBV5-4 and J usage is TRBJ2-7; 9 nucleotides agree with TRBD1. Germline V gene lookup returns CDR1 SGHNT and CDR2 YYREEE (reference sequence). The V segment lost 4 bases and the J segment 5 bases; nucleotides outside the gene matches: 7. This CDR3 is built from 14 residues. Here the CDR3 DNA reads TGTGCCAGCAGCCGGACAGGGGAACTCCACGAGCAGTACTTC. Protein sequence: CASSRTGELHEQYF.

This clone was observed a single time. This chain uses TRBV5-1 with TRBJ1-5, with 7 bases lining up with TRBD1. V dropped 1 base and J dropped 3; count of bases not matched to a gene: 4. The CDR3 extends over 15 amino acids. In germline, CDR1 is SGHRS, CDR2 YFSETQ. CDR3 sequence reads: CASSLTGDTNQPQHF. The CDR3 bases are TGCGCCAGCAGCTTGACAGGGGATACCAATCAGCCCCAGCATTTT. Based on the CDR3 plus reference TRBV5-1 and TRBJ1-5, the full variable domain is KAGVTQTPRYLIKTRGQQVTLSCSPISGHRSVSWYQQTPGQGLQFLFEYFSETQRNKGNFPGRFSGRQFSNSRSEMNVSTLELGDSALYLCASSLTGDTNQPQHFGDGTRLSIL.

V is TRBV7-3 and J is TRBJ2-3; D is uncertain. This CDR3 has 16 residues. Trimming took off 2 bases at V and 2 bases at J, with 14 bases between the two ends. Per the germline V gene, CDR1 is SGHTA and CDR2 is FQGTGA. Here the CDR3 reads CASSLYVTRLTDTQYF. In DNA form, the CDR3 reads TGTGCCAGCAGCTTATATGTCACGCGCCTCACAGATACGCAGTATTTT.

In the case of this clone: Different DNA sequences within this sample yield the same CDR3. The chain employs TRBV5-1 and TRBJ2-7; D remains ambiguous. Trimming shortened V by 5 bases and J by 3 bases, and 9 bases separated the two germline ends. The CDR3 covers 12 residues. Germline assignment: CDR1 SGHRS and CDR2 YFSETQ. The DNA of the CDR3 is TGCGCCAGCAGTTTAGACAACTACGAGCAGTACTTC. As protein: CASSLDNYEQYF.

This chain uses TRBV4-3 with TRBJ1-4; D not resolved. The CDR3 is 13 residues long. V lost 4 bases and J 0 bases, leaving 3 bases between the germline ends. Germline V gene lookup returns CDR1 LGHNA and CDR2 YSLEER. CDR3 protein: CASSPSTNEKLFF. CDR3 coding DNA: TGCGCCAGCAGCCCATCAACTAATGAAAAACTGTTTTTT.

The chain recombines TRBV6-4 with TRBJ1-2; tentative D call: TRBD1 (6 bases). Germline CDR1 is MRHNA and CDR2 is SNTAGT. Between the trimmed V and J ends, which lost 6 bases and 6 bases, there was a span of 17 bases. CDR3 length: 14 amino acids. The CDR3 bases are TGTGCCAGCAGCCCCGAGGGCAGGGGCAATGGCTACACCTTC. Its translation is CASSPEGRGNGYTF.

CDR3 sequence (DNA): TGTGCCAGCTCAAGCGGGATGAGCTCCTACGAGCAGTACTTC. Residues: CASSSGMSSYEQYF. V gene TRBV18 combines with J gene TRBJ2-7, with 7 bases that match TRBD2. CDR3 length: 14 amino acids. The germline gives CDR1 KGHSH, CDR2 LQKENI. Trimming cost V 5 bases and J 0 bases; bases outside gene matches: 4.

This chain links TRBV29-1 with TRBJ1-2; TRBD1 matches 7 bases. The ends lost 3 bases at V and 5 bases at J; junction bases unmatched: 18. The CDR3 loop spans 17 amino acids. Germline loops: CDR1 SQVTM, CDR2 ANQGSEA. This CDR3 reads CSVDSGTAFPLGYGYTF. The CDR3 coding sequence is TGCAGCGTTGACTCCGGGACAGCTTTTCCCTTAGGGTATGGCTACACCTTC.

The V gene is TRBV7-9, the J gene TRBJ1-1, with D perhaps matching TRBD1 (6 bases). Germline V gene data show CDR1 as SEHNR and CDR2 as FQNEAQ (reference sequence). V lost 4 bases and J lost 7, with 25 bases in between. The CDR3 has 17 amino acids. CDR3: CASSSGQRPVESGEAFF. CDR3 bases: TGTGCCAGCAGCTCTGGACAGAGGCCCGTGGAGAGTGGTGAAGCTTTCTTT.